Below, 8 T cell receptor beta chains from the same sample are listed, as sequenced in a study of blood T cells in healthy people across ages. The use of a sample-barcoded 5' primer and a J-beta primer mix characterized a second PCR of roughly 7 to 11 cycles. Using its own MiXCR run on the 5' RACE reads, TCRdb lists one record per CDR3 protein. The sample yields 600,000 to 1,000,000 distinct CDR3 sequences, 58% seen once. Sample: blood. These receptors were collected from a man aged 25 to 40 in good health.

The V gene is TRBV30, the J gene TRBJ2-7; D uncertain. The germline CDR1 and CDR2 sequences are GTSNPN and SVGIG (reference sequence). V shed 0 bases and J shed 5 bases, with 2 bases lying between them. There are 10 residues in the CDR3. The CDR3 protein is CAWSVHEQYF. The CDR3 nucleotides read TGTGCCTGGAGTGTCCACGAGCAGTACTTC.

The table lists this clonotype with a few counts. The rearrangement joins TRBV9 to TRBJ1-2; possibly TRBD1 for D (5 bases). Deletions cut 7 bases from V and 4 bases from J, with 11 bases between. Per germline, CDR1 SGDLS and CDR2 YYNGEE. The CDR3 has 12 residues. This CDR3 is CASQGRTYGYTF. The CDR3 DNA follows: TGTGCCAGCCAGGGCAGGACCTATGGCTACACCTTC.

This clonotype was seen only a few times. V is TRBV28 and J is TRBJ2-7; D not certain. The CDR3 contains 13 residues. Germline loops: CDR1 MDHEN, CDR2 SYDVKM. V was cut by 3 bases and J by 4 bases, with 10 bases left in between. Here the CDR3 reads CASSFSDAYEQYF. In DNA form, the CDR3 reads TGTGCCAGCAGTTTCTCGGATGCATACGAGCAGTACTTC.

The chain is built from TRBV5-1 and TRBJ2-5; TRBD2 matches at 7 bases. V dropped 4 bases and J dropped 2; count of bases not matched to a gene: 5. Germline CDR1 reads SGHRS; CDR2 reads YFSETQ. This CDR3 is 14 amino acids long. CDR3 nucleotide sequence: TGCGCCAGCAGCCTAATCGGGGGGCAAGAGACCCAGTACTTC. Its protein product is CASSLIGGQETQYF.

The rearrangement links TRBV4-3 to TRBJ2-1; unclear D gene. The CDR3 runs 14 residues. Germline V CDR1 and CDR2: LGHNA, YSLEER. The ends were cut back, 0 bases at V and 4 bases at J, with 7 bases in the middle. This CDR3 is CASSQERQYNEQFF. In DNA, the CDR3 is TGCGCCAGCAGCCAAGAAAGGCAGTACAATGAGCAGTTCTTC.

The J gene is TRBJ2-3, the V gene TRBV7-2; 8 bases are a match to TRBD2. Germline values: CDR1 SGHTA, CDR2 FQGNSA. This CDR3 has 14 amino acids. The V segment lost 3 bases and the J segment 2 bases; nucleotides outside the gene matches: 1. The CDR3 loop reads CASSLTSDTDTQYF. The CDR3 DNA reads TGTGCCAGCAGCTTGACTAGCGACACAGATACGCAGTATTTT.

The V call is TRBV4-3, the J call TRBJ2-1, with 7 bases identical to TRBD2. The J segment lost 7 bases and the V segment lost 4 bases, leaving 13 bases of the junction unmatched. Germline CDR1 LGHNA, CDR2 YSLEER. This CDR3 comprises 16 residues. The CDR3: CASSPVGAGVGNEQFF. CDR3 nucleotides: TGCGCCAGCAGCCCGGTTGGGGCGGGAGTAGGGAATGAGCAGTTCTTC.

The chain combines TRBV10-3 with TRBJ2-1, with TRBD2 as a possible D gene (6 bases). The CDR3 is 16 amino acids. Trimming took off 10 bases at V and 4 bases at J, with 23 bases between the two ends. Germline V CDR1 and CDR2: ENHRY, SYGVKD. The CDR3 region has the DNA TGTGCCACACGAGGGAGGACGGGACCAGATTACAATGAGCAGTTCTTC. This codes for CATRGRTGPDYNEQFF.